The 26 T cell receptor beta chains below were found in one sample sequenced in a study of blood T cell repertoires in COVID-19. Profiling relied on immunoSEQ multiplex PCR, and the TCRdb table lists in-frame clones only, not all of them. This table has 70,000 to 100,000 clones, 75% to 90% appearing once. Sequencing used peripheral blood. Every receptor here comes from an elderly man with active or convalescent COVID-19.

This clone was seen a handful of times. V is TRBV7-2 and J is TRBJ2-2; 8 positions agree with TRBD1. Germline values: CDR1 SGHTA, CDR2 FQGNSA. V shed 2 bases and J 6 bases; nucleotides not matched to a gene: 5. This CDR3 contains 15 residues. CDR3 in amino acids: CASSLQGALPGELFF. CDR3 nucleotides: TGTGCCAGCAGCTTACAGGGGGCGCTTCCCGGGGAGCTGTTTTTT.

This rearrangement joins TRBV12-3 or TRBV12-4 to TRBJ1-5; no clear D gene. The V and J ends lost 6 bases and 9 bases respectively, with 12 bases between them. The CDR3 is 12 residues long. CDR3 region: CASSNPSGPQHF. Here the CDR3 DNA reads TGTGCCAGCAGCAACCCGTCAGGGCCCCAGCATTTT.

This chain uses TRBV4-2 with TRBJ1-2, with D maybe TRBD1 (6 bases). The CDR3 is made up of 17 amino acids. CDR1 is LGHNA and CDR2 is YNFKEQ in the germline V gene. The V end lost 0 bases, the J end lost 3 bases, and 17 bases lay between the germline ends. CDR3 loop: CASSQDFGGARDYGYTF. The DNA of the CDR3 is TGTGCCAGCAGCCAAGATTTTGGGGGGGCGAGGGACTATGGCTACACCTTC.

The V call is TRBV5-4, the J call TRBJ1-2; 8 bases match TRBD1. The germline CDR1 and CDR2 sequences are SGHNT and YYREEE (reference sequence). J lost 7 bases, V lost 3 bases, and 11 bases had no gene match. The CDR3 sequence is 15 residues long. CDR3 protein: CASSSPRTGGTGYTF. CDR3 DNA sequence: TGTGCCAGCAGCTCCCCTCGTACAGGGGGGACTGGCTACACCTTC.

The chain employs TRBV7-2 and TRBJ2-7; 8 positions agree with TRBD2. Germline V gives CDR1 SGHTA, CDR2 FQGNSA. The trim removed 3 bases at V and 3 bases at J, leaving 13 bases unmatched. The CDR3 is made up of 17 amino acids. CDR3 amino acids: CASSFLSSGSSRYEQYF. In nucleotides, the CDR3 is TGTGCCAGCAGCTTTTTATCGAGCGGGAGTAGTCGCTACGAGCAGTACTTC.

This CDR3 is CASSPGTSGRAETQYF. The DNA for the CDR3 is TGTGCCAGCAGCCCGGGGACTAGCGGGAGGGCAGAGACCCAGTACTTC. V and J are TRBV2 and TRBJ2-5; 16 nucleotides line up with TRBD2. The V and J ends lost 6 bases and 4 bases, in that order; junction bases with no gene match: 5. Germline loops: CDR1 SNHLY, CDR2 FYNNEI. The CDR3 has 16 amino acids. The variable domain in full, with the rest retrieved from reference TRBV2 and TRBJ2-5, is EPEVTQTPSHQVTQMGQEVILRCVPISNHLYFYWYRQILGQKVEFLVSFYNNEISEKSEIFDDQFSVERPDGSNFTLKIRSTKLEDSAMYFCASSPGTSGRAETQYFGPGTRLLVL.

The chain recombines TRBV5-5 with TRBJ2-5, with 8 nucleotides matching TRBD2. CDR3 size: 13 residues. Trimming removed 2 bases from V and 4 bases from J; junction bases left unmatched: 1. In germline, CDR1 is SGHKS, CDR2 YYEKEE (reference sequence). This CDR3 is CASSLSGGETQYF. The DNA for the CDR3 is TGTGCCAGCAGCTTAAGCGGGGGAGAGACCCAGTACTTC. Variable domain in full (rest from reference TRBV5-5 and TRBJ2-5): DAGVTQSPTHLIKTRGQQVTLRCSPISGHKSVSWYQQVLGQGPQFIFQYYEKEERGRGNFPDRFSARQFPNYSSELNVNALLLGDSALYLCASSLSGGETQYFGPGTRLLVL.

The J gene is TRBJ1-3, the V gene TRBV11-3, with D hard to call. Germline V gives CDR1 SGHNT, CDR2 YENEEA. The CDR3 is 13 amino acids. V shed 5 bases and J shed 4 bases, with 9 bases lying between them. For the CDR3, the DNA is TGTGCCAGCAGCCAGGATGCCGGAAACACCATATATTTT. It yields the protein CASSQDAGNTIYF.

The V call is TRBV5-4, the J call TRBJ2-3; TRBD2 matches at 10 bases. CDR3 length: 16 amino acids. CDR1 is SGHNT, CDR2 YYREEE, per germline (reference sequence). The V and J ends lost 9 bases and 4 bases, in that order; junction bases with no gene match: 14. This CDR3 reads CATTQLTSGRADTQYF. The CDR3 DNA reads TGTGCCACCACACAGCTTACCAGCGGGAGGGCAGATACGCAGTATTTT.

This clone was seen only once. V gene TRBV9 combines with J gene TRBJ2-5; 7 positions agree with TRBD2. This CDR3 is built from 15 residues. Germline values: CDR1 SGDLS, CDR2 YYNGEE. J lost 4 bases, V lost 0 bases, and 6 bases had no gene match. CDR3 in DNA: TGTGCCAGCAGCGTAGAGGCGGGAGTGGCAGAGACCCAGTACTTC. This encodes CASSVEAGVAETQYF. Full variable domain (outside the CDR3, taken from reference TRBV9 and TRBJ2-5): DSGVTQTPKHLITATGQRVTLRCSPRSGDLSVYWYQQSLDQGLQFLIQYYNGEERAKGNILERFSAQQFPDLHSELNLSSLELGDSALYFCASSVEAGVAETQYFGPGTRLLVL.

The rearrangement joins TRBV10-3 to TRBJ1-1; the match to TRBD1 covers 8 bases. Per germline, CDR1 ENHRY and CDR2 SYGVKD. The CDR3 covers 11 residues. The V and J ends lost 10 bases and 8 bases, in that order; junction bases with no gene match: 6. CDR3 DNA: TGTGCCACAGGACAGGGCAGGGAAGCTTTCTTT. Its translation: CATGQGREAFF.

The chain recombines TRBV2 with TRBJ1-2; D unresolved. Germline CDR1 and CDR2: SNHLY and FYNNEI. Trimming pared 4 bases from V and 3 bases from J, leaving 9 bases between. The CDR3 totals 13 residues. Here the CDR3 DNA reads TGTGCCAGCAGTGCCGGCCAGGACTATGGCTACACCTTC. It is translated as CASSAGQDYGYTF.

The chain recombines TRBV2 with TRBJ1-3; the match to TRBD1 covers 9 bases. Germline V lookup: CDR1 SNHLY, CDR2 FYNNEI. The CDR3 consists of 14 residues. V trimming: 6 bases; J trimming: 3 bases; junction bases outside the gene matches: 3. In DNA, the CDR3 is TGTGCCAGCAGCGACAGGGGGAATGGAAACACCATATATTTT. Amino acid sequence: CASSDRGNGNTIYF.

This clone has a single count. CDR3: CASSLGGGTSRYNEQFF. In DNA form, the CDR3 reads TGTGCCAGCAGCTTAGGGGGGGGGACTAGTCGCTACAATGAGCAGTTCTTC. The chain combines TRBV11-2 with TRBJ2-1; TRBD2 agrees at 8 bases. Per the germline V gene, CDR1 is SGHAT and CDR2 is FQNNGV. Trimming at V came to 1 base and at J to 3 bases, leaving 8 bases not matched to a gene. The CDR3 spans 17 residues.

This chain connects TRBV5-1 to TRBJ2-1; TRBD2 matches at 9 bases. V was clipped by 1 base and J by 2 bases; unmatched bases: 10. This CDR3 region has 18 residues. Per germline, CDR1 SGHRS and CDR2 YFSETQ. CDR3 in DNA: TGCGCCAGCAGCTTGTTCCCTGTGAGCGGGAGGCCCTACAATGAGCAGTTCTTC. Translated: CASSLFPVSGRPYNEQFF.

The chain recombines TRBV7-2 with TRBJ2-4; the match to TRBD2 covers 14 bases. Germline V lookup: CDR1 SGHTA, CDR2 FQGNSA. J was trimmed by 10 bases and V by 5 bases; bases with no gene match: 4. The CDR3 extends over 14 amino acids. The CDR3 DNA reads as TGTGCCAGCAGCCCGACTAGCGGGAGGGAAATTCAGTACTTC. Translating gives CASSPTSGREIQYF.

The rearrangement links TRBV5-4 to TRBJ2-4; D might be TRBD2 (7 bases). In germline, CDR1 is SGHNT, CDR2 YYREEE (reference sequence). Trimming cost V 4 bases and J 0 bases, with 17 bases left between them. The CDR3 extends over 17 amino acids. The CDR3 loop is CASSPRGEGRAKNIQYF. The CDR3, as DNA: TGTGCCAGCAGCCCGAGGGGGGAGGGCCGAGCCAAAAACATTCAGTACTTC.

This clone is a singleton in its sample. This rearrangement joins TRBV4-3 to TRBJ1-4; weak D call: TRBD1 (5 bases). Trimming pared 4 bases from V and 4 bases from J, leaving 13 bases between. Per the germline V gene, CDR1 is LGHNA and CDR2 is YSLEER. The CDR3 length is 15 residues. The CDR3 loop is CASSPNWGGNEKLFF. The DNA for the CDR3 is TGCGCCAGCAGCCCGAATTGGGGGGGTAATGAAAAACTGTTTTTT.

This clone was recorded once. CDR3 protein: CASSLDGGLGYTF. The CDR3 DNA sequence: TGCGCCAGCAGCTTGGACGGGGGGCTTGGCTACACCTTC. The chain uses TRBV5-1 and TRBJ1-2, with D tentatively TRBD1 (6 bases). Germline CDR1 reads SGHRS; CDR2 reads YFSETQ. The CDR3 consists of 13 residues. Trimming left V 0 bases short and J 7 bases short, with 10 bases between.

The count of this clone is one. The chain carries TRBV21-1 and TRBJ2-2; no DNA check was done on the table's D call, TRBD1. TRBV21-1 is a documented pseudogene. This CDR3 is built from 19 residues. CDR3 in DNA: TGTGCCAGCAGCGCCCACTCCCAGGGGACGGGTCCGAACACCGGGGAGCTGTTTTTT. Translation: CASSAHSQGTGPNTGELFF.

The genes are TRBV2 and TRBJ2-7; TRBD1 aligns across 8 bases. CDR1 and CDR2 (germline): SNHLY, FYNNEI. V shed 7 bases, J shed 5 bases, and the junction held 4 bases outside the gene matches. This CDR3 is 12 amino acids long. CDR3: CASKDRADEQYF. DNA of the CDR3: TGTGCCAGCAAGGACAGGGCTGACGAGCAGTACTTC.

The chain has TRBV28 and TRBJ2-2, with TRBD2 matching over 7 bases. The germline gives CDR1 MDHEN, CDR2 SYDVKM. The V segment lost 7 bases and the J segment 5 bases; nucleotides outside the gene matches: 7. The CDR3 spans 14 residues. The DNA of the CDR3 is TGTGCCAGCACTATGAGCGGGATAACCGGGGAGCTGTTTTTT. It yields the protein CASTMSGITGELFF.

CDR3 in amino acids: CASSGAGQANTGELFF. The DNA of the CDR3 is TGTGCCAGCAGCGGTGCGGGCCAGGCGAACACCGGGGAGCTGTTTTTT. J is TRBJ2-2 and V is TRBV5-4; weak D call: TRBD2 (5 bases). V dropped 4 bases and J dropped 0 bases, with 13 bases sitting between them. The CDR3 is 16 amino acids. Per germline, CDR1 SGHNT and CDR2 YYREEE (reference sequence).

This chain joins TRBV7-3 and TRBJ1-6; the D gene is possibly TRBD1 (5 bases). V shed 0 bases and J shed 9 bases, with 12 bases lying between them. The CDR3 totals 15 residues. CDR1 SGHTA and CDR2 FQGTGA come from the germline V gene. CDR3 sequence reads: CASSLTGRVGSPLHF. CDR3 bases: TGTGCCAGCAGCTTAACAGGCAGGGTTGGTTCACCCCTCCACTTT. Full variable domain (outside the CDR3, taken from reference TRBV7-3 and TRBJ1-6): GAGVSQTPSNKVTEKGKYVELRCDPISGHTALYWYRQSLGQGPEFLIYFQGTGAADDSGLPNDRFFAVRPEGSVSTLKIQRTERGDSAVYLCASSLTGRVGSPLHFGNGTRLTVT.

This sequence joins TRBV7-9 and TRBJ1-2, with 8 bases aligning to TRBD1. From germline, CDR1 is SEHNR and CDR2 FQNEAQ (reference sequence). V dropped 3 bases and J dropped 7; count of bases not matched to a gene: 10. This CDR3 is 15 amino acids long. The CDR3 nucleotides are TGTGCCAGCAGCTTCCCCTTAACAGGGGGTGGTGGCTACACCTTC. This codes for CASSFPLTGGGGYTF.

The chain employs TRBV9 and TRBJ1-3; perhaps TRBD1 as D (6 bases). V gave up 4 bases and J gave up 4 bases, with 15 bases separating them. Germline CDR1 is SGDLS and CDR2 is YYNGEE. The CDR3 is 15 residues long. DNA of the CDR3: TGTGCCAGCAGCCAAGAGGGTCAGGGGGGAAACACCATATATTTT. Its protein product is CASSQEGQGGNTIYF.